This TCR beta chain came from a study of T cell changes during pregnancy in multiple sclerosis. J gave up 3 bases and V 4 bases, and 3 bases lay outside the gene matches. The CDR3 extends over 13 amino acids. From germline, CDR1 is MNHEY and CDR2 SMNVEV (reference sequence). The method was immunoSEQ multiplex PCR; TCRdb's version includes in-frame clones alone and lacks a portion of them. The repertoire holds 85,000 to 95,000 clones, with roughly 91% as singletons. The receptor's source is a female donor in good health, enrolled as a control in a pregnancy study. The chain employs TRBV27 and TRBJ2-7; 7 bases line up with TRBD2. The specimen was peripheral blood, collected after pregnancy. CDR3 bases: TGTGCCAGCAGTTGGTCGGGGGGCTACGAGCAGTACTTC. Residues: CASSWSGGYEQYF.